This T cell receptor (beta chain) was found in a study of Graves' ophthalmopathy and Graves' hyperthyroidism. Amplified TCR beta CDR3 regions were obtained using RNA transcripts as template. Amplification began with first-round RT-PCR using HTBI primers, then second-round multiplex PCR was performed. From the multiplex PCR reads, TCRdb called clonotypes with MiXCR, one entry per CDR3 protein. The sample yields over a million distinct CDR3 sequences, roughly 35% seen once. Trimming removed 5 bases at V and 2 bases at J, with 15 bases between. The CDR3 sequence is 15 residues long. Germline values: CDR1 SEHNR, CDR2 FQNEAQ (reference sequence).

Source material: peripheral blood or thyroid tissue (not recorded which). The rearrangement uses TRBV7-9 and TRBJ1-2; D remains ambiguous. This clonotype originated in an adult man with Graves' hyperthyroidism. DNA for the CDR3: TGTGCCAGCAGCCAGGCCGGCGGGGTCAACTATGGCTACACCTTC. It is translated as CASSQAGGVNYGYTF.